A selection of T cell receptor beta chains follows, all from one sample in a study of T cells in Graves' hyperthyroidism and ophthalmopathy. MiXCR, run by TCRdb on the multiplex PCR reads, gives a single entry per CDR3 protein. The table has fewer than 900,000 distinct CDR3 sequences, roughly 15% seen once. Sequenced: blood. The receptors come from a young man with Graves' hyperthyroidism. Both conserved end residues are part of each CDR3. D genes are given only for firm matches. Expanded clones are given a class, and other clones once, few, many or no size at all.

len	v_gene	abundance	j_gene	d_gene	CDR3nt	CDR3aa
14	TRBV4-1	many	TRBJ2-7	TRBD1	TGTGCCAGCAGTCAGAGACAGGGTCCGTACGAGCAGTACTTC	CASSQRQGPYEQYF
13	TRBV24-1	many	TRBJ1-1	NA	TGTGCCACCAGTGATTTGCGGGGCACTGAAGCTTTCTTT	CATSDLRGTEAFF
15	TRBV10-3	NA	TRBJ1-6	NA	TGTGCCATCAGTCCTTCGGGGGGGCGTAATTCACCCCTCCACTTT	CAISPSGGRNSPLHF
16	TRBV6-1	NA	TRBJ2-1	TRBD2	TGTGCCAGCAGACCTAGCGGGAGAAGGGCCTACAATGAGCAGTTCTTC	CASRPSGRRAYNEQFF
13	TRBV28	many	TRBJ2-7	NA	TGTGCCAGCCTACGCCGGGGAATCTTCGAGCAGTACTTC	CASLRRGIFEQYF
16	TRBV6-1	many	TRBJ2-7	NA	TGTGCCAGCAGTTCCCTCCCCACAGGGGAGGTGAACGAGCAGTACTTC	CASSSLPTGEVNEQYF
14	TRBV29-1	few	TRBJ2-7	TRBD1	TGCAGCGTTGTCGGGACAGGGTACGAGGGCGAGCAGTACTTC	CSVVGTGYEGEQYF
13	TRBV20-1	many	TRBJ2-5	TRBD1	TGCAGTGCTAGAACAGGGGGCAGGGAGACCCAGTACTTC	CSARTGGRETQYF
14	TRBV19	NA	TRBJ1-5	NA	TGTGCCAGTGACCAAGGGAATAGCAATCAGCCCCAGCATTTT	CASDQGNSNQPQHF
14	TRBV11-2	NA	TRBJ1-1	NA	TGTGCCAGCAGCTTACGGGGATGGGTCTCTGAAGCTTTCTTT	CASSLRGWVSEAFF
17	TRBV19	NA	TRBJ2-3	TRBD2	TGTGCCAGTAGTATCCGTGGTACGGCGGGAGGCCCAGATACGCAGTATTTT	CASSIRGTAGGPDTQYF
19	TRBV28	many	TRBJ2-3	TRBD2	TGTGCCAGCAGTCCAACGGGCTGGCTAGCGGGACTGAGCACAGATACGCAGTATTTT	CASSPTGWLAGLSTDTQYF